Listed below are T cell receptor beta chains from one sample, sequenced in a study of blood T cell repertoires in COVID-19. Method: immunoSEQ multiplex PCR; TCRdb's copy keeps in-frame clones and lacks some. The sample includes 250,000 or so clones, nearly 90% of them seen just once. Sequencing was performed on PBMCs or T cells enriched from blood (not recorded which). These receptors were taken from a young man who had recovered from COVID-19. CDR3s include the opening cysteine and the closing phenylalanine or tryptophan. Each record gives: D gene, V gene, J gene, CDR3 protein, CDR3 DNA. The D gene is left open where the match is weak.

d_call: -; v_call: TRBV7-9; j_call: TRBJ1-5; cdr3_aa: CASSLGDRGNQPQHF; cdr3_nt: TGTGCCAGCAGCTTAGGAGACAGAGGTAATCAGCCCCAGCATTTT
d_call: TRBD2; v_call: TRBV6-5; j_call: TRBJ2-7; cdr3_aa: CASPPGRLAYEQYF; cdr3_nt: TGTGCCAGCCCCCCCGGGAGGCTCGCCTACGAGCAGTACTTC
d_call: -; v_call: TRBV30; j_call: TRBJ1-4; cdr3_aa: CAWSVSGREKLFF; cdr3_nt: TGTGCCTGGAGTGTTTCAGGTAGAGAAAAACTGTTTTTT
d_call: -; v_call: TRBV9; j_call: TRBJ1-4; cdr3_aa: CASSPGDVGEKLFF; cdr3_nt: TGTGCCTCATCCCCAGGGGACGTGGGTGAAAAACTGTTTTTT
d_call: TRBD2; v_call: TRBV5-1; j_call: TRBJ2-1; cdr3_aa: CASSQGLAGGRNEQFF; cdr3_nt: TGCGCCAGCAGCCAAGGACTAGCGGGAGGACGCAATGAGCAGTTCTTC
d_call: -; v_call: TRBV10-3; j_call: TRBJ2-2; cdr3_aa: CAISESAPNTGELFF; cdr3_nt: TGTGCCATCAGTGAGTCGGCTCCTAACACCGGGGAGCTGTTTTTT
d_call: TRBD1; v_call: TRBV5-4; j_call: TRBJ1-4; cdr3_aa: CASSRGQKDYNEKLFF; cdr3_nt: TGTGCCAGCAGCCGGGGACAGAAGGACTATAATGAAAAACTGTTTTTT
d_call: TRBD1; v_call: TRBV12-5; j_call: TRBJ2-7; cdr3_aa: CASGLGTGINYEQYF; cdr3_nt: TGTGCTAGTGGTTTGGGGACAGGGATAAACTACGAGCAGTACTTC
d_call: -; v_call: TRBV7-8; j_call: TRBJ1-5; cdr3_aa: CASSLGTVGQPQHF; cdr3_nt: TGTGCCAGCAGCTTAGGGACAGTGGGTCAGCCCCAGCATTTT
d_call: TRBD1; v_call: TRBV18; j_call: TRBJ2-2; cdr3_aa: CASSRDRGSDTGELFF; cdr3_nt: TGTGCCAGCTCACGGGACAGAGGATCGGACACCGGGGAGCTGTTTTTT
d_call: -; v_call: TRBV30; j_call: TRBJ1-1; cdr3_aa: CALSTRQREAFF; cdr3_nt: TGTGCGCTCTCGACCCGACAGCGAGAAGCTTTCTTT